The source of this T cell receptor beta chain is a study of blood T cell repertoires in COVID-19. Germline V gene sequence: CDR1 SGHAT, CDR2 FQNNGV. The CDR3 totals 15 residues. Trimming cost V 1 base and J 5 bases; bases outside gene matches: 7. This clone has more than one count but fewer than ten. This table comes from immunoSEQ multiplex PCR, and its TCRdb copy is limited to in-frame clones, with some not included. The data show tens of thousands of clones, approximately 85% seen once. The sequenced material came from peripheral blood. This receptor was taken from a man in his fifties or sixties with acute or convalescent COVID-19. V usage is TRBV11-2 and J usage is TRBJ2-5; 7 bases are a match to TRBD2. The CDR3 loop reads CASSLGPGGGETQYF. The CDR3 coding sequence is TGTGCCAGCAGCTTAGGACCGGGAGGTGGCGAGACCCAGTACTTC. The full variable domain, completed using reference TRBV11-2 and TRBJ2-5, is EAGVAQSPRYKIIEKRQSVAFWCNPISGHATLYWYQQILGQGPKLLIQFQNNGVVDDSQLPKDRFSAERLKGVDSTLKIQPAKLEDSAVYLCASSLGPGGGETQYFGPGTRLLVL.